A selection of T cell receptor beta chains follows, all from one sample in a study of spatial heterogeneity in lung cancer. TCRdb reprocessed the 5' RACE reads with MiXCR, giving one entry per CDR3 protein. The sample has tens of thousands of distinct CDR3 sequences; about 4.3% are singletons. This specimen was PBMCs, taken at surgery. The source is a male donor with early-stage non-small cell lung cancer. CDR3s include the opening cysteine and the closing phenylalanine or tryptophan. D genes are given only for firm matches. Sizes are listed as once, few or many counts, or a class when the clone is expanded.

CDR3 protein	CDR3 DNA	clone size	CDR3 length	D gene	J gene	V gene
CASSSPQGVGTDTQYF	TGTGCCAGCAGTTCCCCTCAGGGCGTGGGCACAGATACGCAGTATTTT	many	16	-	TRBJ2-3	TRBV28
CSARAPTATDTQYF	TGCAGTGCTAGAGCCCCCACAGCTACAGATACGCAGTATTTT	many	14	-	TRBJ2-3	TRBV20-1
CASSLPGTSFPYEQYF	TGTGCCAGCAGTTTACCAGGGACTAGCTTCCCCTACGAGCAGTACTTC	few	16	TRBD2	TRBJ2-7	TRBV28
CASSFGGETDTQYF	TGTGCCAGCAGTTTTGGGGGGGAGACAGATACGCAGTATTTT	many	14	TRBD2	TRBJ2-3	TRBV12-3/TRBV12-4
CASSLPRTGYNEQFF	TGTGCCAGCAGTCTACCAAGGACAGGCTACAATGAGCAGTTCTTC	few	15	TRBD1	TRBJ2-1	TRBV27
CASTISGTGEREQYF	TGTGCCAGCACCATTTCCGGGACAGGGGAGCGAGAGCAGTACTTC	many	15	TRBD1	TRBJ2-7	TRBV28
CASSYSGPRSNQPQHF	TGTGCCAGCAGTTACTCGGGCCCAAGGAGCAATCAGCCCCAGCATTTT	many	16	-	TRBJ1-5	TRBV6-5
CASSQTTGSTEAFF	TGTGCCAGCAGCCAAACGACGGGGAGCACTGAAGCTTTCTTT	many	14	-	TRBJ1-1	TRBV12-3/TRBV12-4
CASSPPGATDTQYF	TGTGCCAGCAGTCCCCCGGGGGCCACAGATACGCAGTATTTT	many	14	-	TRBJ2-3	TRBV28
CASSLGTPETSVANTGELFF	TGTGCCAGTAGTCTCGGGACACCGGAGACCTCAGTCGCGAACACCGGGGAGCTGTTTTTT	many	20	-	TRBJ2-2	TRBV19
CASSEPGELFF	TGTGCCAGCAGCGAGCCTGGGGAGCTGTTTTTT	few	11	-	TRBJ2-2	TRBV2
CASRRHRAPYEQYF	TGTGCCAGCAGACGCCACCGGGCCCCCTACGAGCAGTACTTC	many	14	-	TRBJ2-7	TRBV28
CASSPLTFNSPLHF	TGTGCCAGCAGCCCCTTGACGTTTAATTCACCCCTCCACTTT	many	14	-	TRBJ1-6	TRBV14
CASSLGLAFYNEQFF	TGTGCCAGCAGTTTAGGACTAGCGTTCTACAATGAGCAGTTCTTC	many	15	TRBD2	TRBJ2-1	TRBV12-3/TRBV12-4
CASSLDPGPSYEQYF	TGCGCCAGCAGCTTGGACCCGGGGCCCTCCTACGAGCAGTACTTC	many	15	-	TRBJ2-7	TRBV5-1
CASSGPAENTEAFF	TGCGCCAGCAGTGGGCCGGCAGAGAACACTGAAGCTTTCTTT	many	14	-	TRBJ1-1	TRBV5-1
CASSLVAGPYNEQFF	TGCGCCAGCAGCTTGGTGGCGGGGCCCTACAATGAGCAGTTCTTC	many	15	-	TRBJ2-1	TRBV5-1
CASSVGTGTDTQYF	TGCGCCAGCTCAGTAGGGACAGGCACAGATACGCAGTATTTT	many	14	TRBD1	TRBJ2-3	TRBV5-1
CASSLLPRSGQKFF	TGTGCCAGTAGTCTTCTTCCGAGGTCGGGACAAAAGTTCTTC	few	14	-	TRBJ2-1	TRBV19
CASTEMGANEKLFF	TGTGCCAGCACCGAAATGGGGGCTAATGAAAAACTGTTTTTT	many	14	-	TRBJ1-4	TRBV25-1